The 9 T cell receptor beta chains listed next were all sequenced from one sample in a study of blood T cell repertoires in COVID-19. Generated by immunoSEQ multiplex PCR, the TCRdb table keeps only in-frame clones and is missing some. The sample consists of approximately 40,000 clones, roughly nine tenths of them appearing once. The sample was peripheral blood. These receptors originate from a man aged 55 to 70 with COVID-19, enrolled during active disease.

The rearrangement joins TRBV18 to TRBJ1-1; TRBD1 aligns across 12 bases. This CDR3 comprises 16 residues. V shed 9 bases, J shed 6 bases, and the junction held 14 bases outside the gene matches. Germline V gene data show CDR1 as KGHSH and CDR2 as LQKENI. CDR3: CASTTGTGGLGAEAFF. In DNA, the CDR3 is TGTGCCAGTACCACCGGGACAGGGGGCCTAGGGGCTGAAGCTTTCTTT.

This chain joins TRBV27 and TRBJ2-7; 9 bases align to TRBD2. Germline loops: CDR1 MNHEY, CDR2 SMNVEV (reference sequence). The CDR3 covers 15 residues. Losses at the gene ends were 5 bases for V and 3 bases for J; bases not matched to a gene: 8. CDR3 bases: TGTGCCAGCAGTGGGGGGATAGCGGGAGTCTACGAGCAGTACTTC. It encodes CASSGGIAGVYEQYF.

CDR3 coding DNA: TGTGCCAGCAGCGTCGGCGGGGGGCGAGCCGGGGAGCTGTTTTTT. Amino acid sequence: CASSVGGGRAGELFF. The J gene is TRBJ2-2, the V gene TRBV9; 8 positions match TRBD2. CDR3 length: 15 residues. The J segment lost 6 bases and the V segment lost 2 bases, leaving 6 bases of the junction unmatched. Germline V gene data show CDR1 as SGDLS and CDR2 as YYNGEE.

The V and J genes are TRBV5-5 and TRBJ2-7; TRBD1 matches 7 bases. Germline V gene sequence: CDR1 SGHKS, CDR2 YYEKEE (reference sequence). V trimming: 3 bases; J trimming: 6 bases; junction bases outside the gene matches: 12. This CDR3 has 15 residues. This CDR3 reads CASSSTGDYPGEQYF. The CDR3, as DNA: TGTGCCAGCAGCTCAACAGGGGATTACCCTGGCGAGCAGTACTTC. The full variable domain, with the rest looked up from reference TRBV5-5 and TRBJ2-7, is DAGVTQSPTHLIKTRGQQVTLRCSPISGHKSVSWYQQVLGQGPQFIFQYYEKEERGRGNFPDRFSARQFPNYSSELNVNALLLGDSALYLCASSSTGDYPGEQYFGPGTRLTVT.

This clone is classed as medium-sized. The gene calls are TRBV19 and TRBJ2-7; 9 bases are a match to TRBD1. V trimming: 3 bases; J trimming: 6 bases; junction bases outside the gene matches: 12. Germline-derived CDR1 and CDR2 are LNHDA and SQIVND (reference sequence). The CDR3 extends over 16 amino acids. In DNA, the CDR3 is TGTGCCAGTAGTATTCCATCCGGGACAGGGCTAGGCGAGCAGTACTTC. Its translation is CASSIPSGTGLGEQYF. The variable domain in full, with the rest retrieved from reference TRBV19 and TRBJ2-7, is DGGITQSPKYLFRKEGQNVTLSCEQNLNHDAMYWYRQDPGQGLRLIYYSQIVNDFQKGDIAEGYSVSREKKESFPLTVTSAQKNPTAFYLCASSIPSGTGLGEQYFGPGTRLTVT.

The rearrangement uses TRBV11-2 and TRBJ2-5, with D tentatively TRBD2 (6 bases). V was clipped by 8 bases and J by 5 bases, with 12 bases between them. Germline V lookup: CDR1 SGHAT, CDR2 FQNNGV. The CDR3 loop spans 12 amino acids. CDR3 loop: CASGEAWETQYF. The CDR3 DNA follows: TGTGCCAGCGGGGAGGCATGGGAGACCCAGTACTTC.

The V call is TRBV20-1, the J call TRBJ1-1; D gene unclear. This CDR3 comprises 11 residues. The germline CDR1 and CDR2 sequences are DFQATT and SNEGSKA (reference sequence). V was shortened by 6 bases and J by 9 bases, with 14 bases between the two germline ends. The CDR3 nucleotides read TGCAGTGCCCCCCGTCTCGACAAAGCTTTCTTT. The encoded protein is CSAPRLDKAFF.

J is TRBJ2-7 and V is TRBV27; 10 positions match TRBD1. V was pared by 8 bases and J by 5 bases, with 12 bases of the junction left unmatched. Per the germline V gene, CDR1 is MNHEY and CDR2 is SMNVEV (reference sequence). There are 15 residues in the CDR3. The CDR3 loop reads CASGSGTGVVNEQYF. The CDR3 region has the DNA TGTGCCAGCGGGTCCGGGACAGGGGTGGTCAACGAGCAGTACTTC.

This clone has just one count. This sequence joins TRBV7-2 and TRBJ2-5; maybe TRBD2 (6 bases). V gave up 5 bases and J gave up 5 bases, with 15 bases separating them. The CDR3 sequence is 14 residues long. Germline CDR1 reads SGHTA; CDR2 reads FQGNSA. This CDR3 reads CASSPRTGGETQYF. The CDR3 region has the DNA TGTGCCAGCAGCCCCAGGACTGGAGGGGAGACCCAGTACTTC. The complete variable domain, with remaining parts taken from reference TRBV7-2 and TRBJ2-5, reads GAGVSQSPSNKVTEKGKDVELRCDPISGHTALYWYRQSLGQGLEFLIYFQGNSAPDKSGLPSDRFSAERTGGSVSTLTIQRTQQEDSAVYLCASSPRTGGETQYFGPGTRLLVL.